The present T cell receptor beta chain was sequenced within a study of neoadjuvant anti-PD-1 for oral cavity cancer. Background on the study: Non-progressing patients received a fourth nivolumab dose near day 43, then surgery on days 50-56.

V was pared by 5 bases and J by 4 bases, with 11 bases between. The germline CDR1 and CDR2 sequences are MDHEN and SYDVKM. The length of the CDR3 is 13 residues. Sequencing used immunoSEQ multiplex PCR; TCRdb keeps in-frame clones, though not all of them. The sample contains some 14,000 clones, around 80% of which appear only once. Time point reported: after neoadjuvant nivolumab, at surgical resection. The origin of this receptor is a person between 40 and 85 years old with oral cavity squamous cell carcinoma. This specimen consisted of PBMCs, obtained after nivolumab (anti-PD-1) treatment. The J gene is TRBJ1-2, the V gene TRBV28, with D unresolved. The CDR3 protein is CASSRPAPYGYTF. The CDR3 DNA reads TGTGCCAGCAGTCGGCCGGCCCCCTATGGCTACACCTTC.